The 10 T cell receptor beta chains below all came from one sample that was sequenced in a study of T cells in Graves' hyperthyroidism and ophthalmopathy. Researchers took RNA transcripts and amplified the TCR beta CDR3 regions from them. The primer set for the first-round RT-PCR of the TCR CDR3 was HTBI. MiXCR was run by TCRdb on the multiplex PCR reads, yielding one entry per CDR3 protein. The sample contains 600,000 to 850,000 distinct CDR3 sequences, roughly 20% of which appear only once. The sequencing sample was made of blood. The receptors were gathered from a woman between 50 and 59 years old with Graves' hyperthyroidism that later progressed to Graves' ophthalmopathy.

This clonotype was recorded many times. V gene TRBV12-5 combines with J gene TRBJ1-1; TRBD1 agrees at 11 bases. After removal of 5 bases from V and 5 bases from J, the junction contained 4 bases not matched to a gene. CDR3 length: 14 amino acids. CDR1 and CDR2 (germline): LGHNT, FRNRAP. CDR3 in amino acids: CASGGQGAETEAFF. The DNA of the CDR3 is TGTGCTAGTGGTGGACAGGGGGCTGAGACTGAAGCTTTCTTT.

To note about this clonotype: A read error may explain this, as a much larger clone is one base away. The V and J genes are TRBV11-2 and TRBJ2-3; 7 bases align to TRBD1. This CDR3 has 15 amino acids. Germline V CDR1 and CDR2: SGHAT, FQNNGV. V trimming: 4 bases; J trimming: 2 bases; junction bases outside the gene matches: 6. The CDR3, as DNA: TGTGCCAGCAGCTCCCCGGGACAGCACACAGATACGCAGTATTTT. It yields the protein CASSSPGQHTDTQYF.

This clonotype was found many times. V usage is TRBV11-2 and J usage is TRBJ1-2, with D possibly being TRBD1 (5 bases). V was trimmed by 0 bases and J by 2 bases, leaving 13 bases between them. This CDR3 is 16 amino acids long. In germline, CDR1 is SGHAT, CDR2 FQNNGV. The CDR3 DNA sequence: TGTGCCAGCAGCTTAGAGTCGTTTTGGGGGAACTATGGCTACACCTTC. This gives the protein CASSLESFWGNYGYTF.

This clonotype has just a few counts. A read error may be the cause here, since a much bigger clone is one base away. The chain recombines TRBV20-1 with TRBJ2-1, with D possibly being TRBD1 (5 bases). V was pared by 5 bases and J by 3 bases, with 11 bases between. This CDR3 contains 13 residues. Germline CDR1 is DFQATT and CDR2 is SNEGSKA (reference sequence). The DNA for the CDR3 is TGCAGTGCTGGAGCACAGGTCTACAATGAGCAGTTCTTC. This translates into CSAGAQVYNEQFF.

This clonotype came up a few times. The V and J genes are TRBV5-1 and TRBJ1-1; 8 positions agree with TRBD1. Trimming took 4 bases from V and 4 from J; bases not matched to a gene: 15. Germline V gene data show CDR1 as SGHRS and CDR2 as YFSETQ. This CDR3 has 17 residues. The CDR3 loop is CASSPRAGQVMTTEAFF. The CDR3 DNA is TGCGCCAGCAGCCCGAGGGCGGGACAGGTTATGACCACTGAAGCTTTCTTT. Full variable domain (missing parts from reference TRBV5-1 and TRBJ1-1): KAGVTQTPRYLIKTRGQQVTLSCSPISGHRSVSWYQQTPGQGLQFLFEYFSETQRNKGNFPGRFSGRQFSNSRSEMNVSTLELGDSALYLCASSPRAGQVMTTEAFFGQGTRLTVV.

The chain uses TRBV12-3 or TRBV12-4 and TRBJ1-5, with TRBD1 as a possible D gene (5 bases). Trimming pared 7 bases from V and 5 bases from J, leaving 15 bases between. This CDR3 is 14 amino acids long. CDR3 sequence reads: CASMGGMGDQPQHF. CDR3 nucleotide sequence: TGTGCCAGCATGGGGGGTATGGGCGATCAGCCCCAGCATTTT.

This clonotype was recorded at least ten times. CDR3 DNA sequence: TGTGCCAGCAGTGAGTCGAATCAGCCCCAGCATTTT. Its protein is CASSESNQPQHF. The chain couples TRBV2 to TRBJ1-5; D uncertain. This CDR3 spans 12 amino acids. Germline CDR1 and CDR2: SNHLY and FYNNEI. Trimming removed 3 bases at V and 4 bases at J, with 4 bases between. Filled out from reference TRBV2 and TRBJ1-5, the complete variable domain reads EPEVTQTPSHQVTQMGQEVILRCVPISNHLYFYWYRQILGQKVEFLVSFYNNEISEKSEIFDDQFSVERPDGSNFTLKIRSTKLEDSAMYFCASSESNQPQHFGDGTRLSIL.

The sample holds a few counts of this clonotype. V and J are TRBV12-3 or TRBV12-4 and TRBJ1-5; perhaps TRBD1 as D (5 bases). The CDR3 covers 14 residues. Trimming stripped 3 bases from V and 7 bases from J, with 13 bases between. CDR3 residues: CASSFQPGSQPQHF. CDR3 DNA: TGTGCCAGCAGTTTCCAGCCAGGGTCACAGCCCCAGCATTTT.

This clonotype was observed a handful of times. The chain is built from TRBV18 and TRBJ1-1; D gene uncertain. Germline values: CDR1 KGHSH, CDR2 LQKENI. V shed 1 base and J shed 3 bases, with 12 bases lying between them. The CDR3 has 15 residues. Here the CDR3 reads CASSPLSPGYTEAFF. The CDR3 DNA reads as TGTGCCAGCTCACCACTTTCACCGGGATACACTGAAGCTTTCTTT. The whole variable domain, filled in from reference TRBV18 and TRBJ1-1, reads NAGVMQNPRHLVRRRGQEARLRCSPMKGHSHVYWYRQLPEEGLKFMVYLQKENIIDESGMPKERFSAEFPKEGPSILRIQQVVRGDSAAYFCASSPLSPGYTEAFFGQGTRLTVV.

This clonotype has a count of ten or more. V is TRBV7-9 and J is TRBJ1-2; 10 nucleotides align to TRBD1. V was clipped by 2 bases and J by 3 bases; unmatched bases: 6. The CDR3 has 16 amino acids. Germline loops: CDR1 SEHNR, CDR2 FQNEAQ (reference sequence). The CDR3 sequence: CASSLLGQGDHYGYTF. DNA for the CDR3: TGTGCCAGCAGCTTACTCGGACAGGGGGATCACTATGGCTACACCTTC.